The present entry profiles one TCR beta chain with its context. These data come from a study of OX40 agonist ivuxolimab in advanced cancers. Study-level information: Patients got intravenous ivuxolimab at 0.01 to 10 mg/kg every 2 weeks. Patients receiving dose escalation had hepatocellular carcinoma, melanoma, renal cell or head and neck cancer.

Some clones are missing from TCRdb's copy, which holds only in-frame ones; the method was immunoSEQ multiplex PCR. The data hold nearly 85,000 clones, with around 85% observed a single time. The germline V gene encodes CDR1 LNHNV and CDR2 YYDKDF (reference sequence). This CDR3 has 14 residues. Between the trimmed V and J ends, which lost 2 bases and 3 bases, there was a span of 7 bases. This receptor was identified in an adult with an advanced solid tumor such as melanoma, head and neck, liver or kidney cancer. The chain is built from TRBV15 and TRBJ1-4; possible D gene TRBD1, 6 bases. The input for sequencing was CD4+ or CD8+ T cells sorted from blood, taken in a trial of the OX40 agonist ivuxolimab. The CDR3 region has the DNA TGTGCCACCAGCAGACAGGGGCCTAATGAAAAACTGTTTTTT. Residues: CATSRQGPNEKLFF.